A selection of T cell receptor beta chains follows, all from one sample in a study of T cells after posttransplantation cyclophosphamide. Here immunoSEQ multiplex PCR was the method, and the copy in TCRdb shows in-frame clones only, minus some. Here the sample spans 7,500 to 9,500 clones, nearly 90% being singletons. Specimen: memory CD4+ T cells sorted from PBMCs. Receptors were obtained from an older woman in good health, CMV-negative, and a related stem cell transplant donor. Both conserved end residues are part of each CDR3. The D gene is left open where the match is weak. Size values are once, few and many counts, or a class for expanded clones, and some rows have none.

V: TRBV2
D: NA
J: TRBJ2-1
size: few
CDR3: CASSGRQGSYDEQFF
DNA: TGTGCCAGCAGCGGTCGGCAGGGGAGTTACGATGAGCAGTTCTTC

V: TRBV2
D: NA
J: TRBJ1-1
size: large
CDR3: CASSENGWTEAFF
DNA: TGTGCCAGCAGTGAAAACGGTTGGACTGAAGCTTTCTTT

V: TRBV7-3
D: NA
J: TRBJ2-3
size: NA
CDR3: CASSSSGGTDTQYF
DNA: TGTGCCAGCAGCTCTTCAGGGGGCACAGATACGCAGTATTTT

V: TRBV14
D: NA
J: TRBJ2-7
size: NA
CDR3: CASSQEGQGIYEQYF
DNA: TGTGCCAGCAGCCAAGAGGGGCAGGGGATCTACGAGCAGTACTTC

V: TRBV9
D: NA
J: TRBJ2-5
size: NA
CDR3: CASSPQQGERETQYF
DNA: TGTGCCAGCAGCCCTCAACAGGGAGAAAGGGAGACCCAGTACTTC

V: TRBV5-6
D: NA
J: TRBJ2-2
size: once
CDR3: CASSLDRLLPYTGELFF
DNA: TGTGCCAGCAGCTTGGACAGACTACTGCCCTACACCGGGGAGCTGTTTTTT

V: TRBV7-8
D: TRBD2
J: TRBJ2-3
size: NA
CDR3: CASSLGASGGVPSTDTQYF
DNA: TGTGCCAGCAGCTTAGGAGCTAGCGGGGGTGTGCCTAGCACAGATACGCAGTATTTT

V: TRBV28
D: NA
J: TRBJ1-2
size: NA
CDR3: CASSSPRNYGYTF
DNA: TGTGCCAGCAGTTCCCCCCGTAACTATGGCTACACCTTC

V: TRBV6-1
D: NA
J: TRBJ1-4
size: NA
CDR3: CASSPGMSTNEKLFF
DNA: TGTGCCAGCAGTCCAGGGATGTCAACTAATGAAAAACTGTTTTTT

V: TRBV7-9
D: NA
J: TRBJ1-1
size: NA
CDR3: CASSSRGGINTEAFF
DNA: TGTGCCAGCAGCTCTCGAGGGGGAATAAACACTGAAGCTTTCTTT

V: TRBV10-3
D: TRBD1
J: TRBJ2-3
size: NA
CDR3: CAISGLDRATDTQYF
DNA: TGTGCCATCAGTGGTCTGGACAGGGCCACAGATACGCAGTATTTT